This TCR beta chain was found in a study of early T cells in non-severe SARS-CoV-2 infection. Study-level information: The authors sequenced bulk RNA from unsorted whole blood, leaving chains unpaired.

TCRdb reprocessed the 5' RACE reads with MiXCR, giving one entry per CDR3 protein. The table shows approximately 73,000 distinct CDR3 sequences, with 11% occurring only once. This clonotype appeared many times. The CDR3 spans 17 residues. The V end lost 0 bases, the J end lost 8 bases, and 17 bases lay between the germline ends. Germline CDR1 is SGHVS and CDR2 is FQNEAQ. The chain carries TRBV7-8 and TRBJ1-6; D perhaps matches TRBD1 (5 bases). Sequenced material: whole blood. The TCR was taken from an adult who was a healthcare worker with PCR-confirmed SARS-CoV-2 infection or an uninfected control (not recorded which). The CDR3: CASSLASIARAYSPLHF. CDR3 nucleotide sequence: TGTGCCAGCAGCTTAGCGAGCATTGCCAGGGCTTATTCACCCCTCCACTTT.